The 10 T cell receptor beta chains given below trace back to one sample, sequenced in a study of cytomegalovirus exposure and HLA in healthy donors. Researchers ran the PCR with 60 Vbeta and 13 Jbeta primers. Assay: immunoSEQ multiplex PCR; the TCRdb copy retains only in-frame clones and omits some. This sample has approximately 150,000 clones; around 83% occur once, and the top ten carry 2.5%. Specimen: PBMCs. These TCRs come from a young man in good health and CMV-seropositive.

CDR3 protein: CASSLTGLAGGPSNEQFF. The DNA of the CDR3 is TGCGCCAGCAGCTTGACGGGACTAGCGGGAGGGCCGTCCAATGAGCAGTTCTTC. The chain has TRBV5-1 and TRBJ2-1; the match to TRBD2 covers 16 bases. The ends lost 1 base at V and 6 bases at J; junction bases unmatched: 7. The CDR3 covers 18 residues. Per the germline V gene, CDR1 is SGHRS and CDR2 is YFSETQ.

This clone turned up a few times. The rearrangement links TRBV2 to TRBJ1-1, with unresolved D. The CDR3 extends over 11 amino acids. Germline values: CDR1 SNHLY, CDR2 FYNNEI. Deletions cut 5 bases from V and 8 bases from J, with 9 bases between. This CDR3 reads CASSKTAEAFF. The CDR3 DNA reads TGTGCCAGCAGTAAGACTGCGGAAGCTTTCTTT.

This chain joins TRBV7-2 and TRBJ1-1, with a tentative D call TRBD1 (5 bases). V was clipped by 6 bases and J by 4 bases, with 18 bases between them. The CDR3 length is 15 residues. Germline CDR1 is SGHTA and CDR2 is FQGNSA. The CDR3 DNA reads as TGTGCCAGCAGGGATTCCAGGGTTCTAAGCACTGAAGCTTTCTTT. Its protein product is CASRDSRVLSTEAFF.

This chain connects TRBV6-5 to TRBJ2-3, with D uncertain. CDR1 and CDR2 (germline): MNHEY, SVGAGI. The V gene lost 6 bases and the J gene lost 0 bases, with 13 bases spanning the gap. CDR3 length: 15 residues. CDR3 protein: CASRSTATSTDTQYF. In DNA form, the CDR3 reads TGTGCCAGCAGATCGACTGCAACTAGCACAGATACGCAGTATTTT.

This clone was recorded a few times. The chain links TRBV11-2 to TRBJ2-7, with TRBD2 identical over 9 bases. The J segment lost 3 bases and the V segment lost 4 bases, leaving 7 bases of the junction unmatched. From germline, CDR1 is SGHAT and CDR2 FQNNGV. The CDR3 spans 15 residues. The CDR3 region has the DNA TGTGCCAGCAGCTACAATAGCGGGGGAGACTACGAGCAGTACTTC. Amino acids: CASSYNSGGDYEQYF.

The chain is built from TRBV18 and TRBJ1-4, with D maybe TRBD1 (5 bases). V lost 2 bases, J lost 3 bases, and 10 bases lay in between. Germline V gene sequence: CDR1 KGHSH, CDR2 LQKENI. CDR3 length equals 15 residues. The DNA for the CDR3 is TGTGCCAGCTCACCATCCGTGGGGCCTAATGAAAAACTGTTTTTT. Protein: CASSPSVGPNEKLFF.

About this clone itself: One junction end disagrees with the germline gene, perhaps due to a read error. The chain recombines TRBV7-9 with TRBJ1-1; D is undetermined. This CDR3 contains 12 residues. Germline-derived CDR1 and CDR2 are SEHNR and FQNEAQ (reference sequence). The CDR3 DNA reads TGTTCCAGCAGCTCCCAGGACACTGAAGCTTTCTTT. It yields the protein CSSSSQDTEAFF. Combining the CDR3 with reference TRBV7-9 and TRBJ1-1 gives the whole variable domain DTGVSQNPRHKITKRGQNVTFRCDPISEHNRLYWYRQTLGQGPEFLTYFQNEAQLEKSRLLSDRFSAERPKGSFSTLEIQRTEQGDSAMYLCSSSSQDTEAFFGQGTRLTVV.

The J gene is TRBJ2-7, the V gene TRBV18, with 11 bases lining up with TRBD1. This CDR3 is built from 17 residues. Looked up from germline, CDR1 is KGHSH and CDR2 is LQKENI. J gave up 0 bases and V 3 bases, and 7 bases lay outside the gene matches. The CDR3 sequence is CASSPLGQGGTSYEQYF. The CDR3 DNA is TGTGCCAGCTCACCCCTGGGACAGGGGGGAACCTCCTACGAGCAGTACTTC.

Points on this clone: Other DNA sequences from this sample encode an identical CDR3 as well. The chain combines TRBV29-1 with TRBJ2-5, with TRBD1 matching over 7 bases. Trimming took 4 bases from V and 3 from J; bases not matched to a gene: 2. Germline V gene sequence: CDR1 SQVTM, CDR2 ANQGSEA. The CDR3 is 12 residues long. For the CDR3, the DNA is TGCAGCGTTGTTACAGGGGAAGAGACCCAGTACTTC. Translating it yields CSVVTGEETQYF.

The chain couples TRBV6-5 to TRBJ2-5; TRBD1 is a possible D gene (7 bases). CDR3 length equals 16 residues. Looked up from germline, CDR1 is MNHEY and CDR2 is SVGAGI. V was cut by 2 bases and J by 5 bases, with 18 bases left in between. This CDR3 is CASSYQQGWGRETQYF. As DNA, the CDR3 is TGTGCCAGCAGTTACCAACAGGGGTGGGGGAGGGAGACCCAGTACTTC.